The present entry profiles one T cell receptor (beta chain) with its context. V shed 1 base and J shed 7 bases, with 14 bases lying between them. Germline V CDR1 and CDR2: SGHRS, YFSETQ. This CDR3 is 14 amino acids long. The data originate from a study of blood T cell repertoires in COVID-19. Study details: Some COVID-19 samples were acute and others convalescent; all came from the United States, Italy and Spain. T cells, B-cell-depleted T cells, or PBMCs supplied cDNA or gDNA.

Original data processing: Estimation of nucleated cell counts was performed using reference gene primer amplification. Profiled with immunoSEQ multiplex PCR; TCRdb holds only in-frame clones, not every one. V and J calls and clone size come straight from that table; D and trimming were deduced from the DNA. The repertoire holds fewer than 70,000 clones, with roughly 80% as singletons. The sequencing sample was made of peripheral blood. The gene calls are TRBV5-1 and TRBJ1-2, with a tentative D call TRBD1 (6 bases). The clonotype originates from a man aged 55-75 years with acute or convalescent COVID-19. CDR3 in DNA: TGCGCCAGCAGCTTGCAACAGGGTCTCAGTGGCTACACCTTC. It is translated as CASSLQQGLSGYTF.